The entry that follows covers one TCR beta chain sequence. Per the germline V gene, CDR1 is SGHTA and CDR2 is FQGNSA. The ends were cut back, 5 bases at V and 0 bases at J, with 17 bases in the middle. The CDR3 is made up of 16 amino acids. The data were produced by immunoSEQ multiplex PCR, yet TCRdb's version contains in-frame clones alone and is incomplete. The table lists around 130,000 clones, around nine tenths of them singletons. The entry originates in a study of identifying expanded T cells in peripheral blood. This sequence originates from a person aged 18 to 70 in good health. Sequenced: blood. The chain joins TRBV7-2 to TRBJ2-7, with D possibly being TRBD1 (5 bases). CDR3 nucleotide sequence: TGTGCCAGCAGCCATCGGGTTAGGGGTAGCTCCTACGAGCAGTACTTC. Its translation: CASSHRVRGSSYEQYF.